This T cell receptor beta chain was sequenced in a study of sequential checkpoint blockade in melanoma. The overall study: First-line arms were nivolumab then ipilimumab, or the reverse, randomized 1:1. Study results and limitations: Clinical benefit was about 30 times likelier when tumor T-cell fraction and clonality increased. T-cell fraction and clonality followed PD-L1 and CD8+ counts, not mutational load.

The table came from immunoSEQ multiplex PCR; TCRdb's copy has only in-frame clones and leaves some out. The sample has 3,700 or so clones, 20% to 25% seen once; the top ten hold roughly 17%. Trimming pared 3 bases from V and 9 bases from J, leaving 14 bases between. This CDR3 contains 13 residues. Germline V gene data show CDR1 as LNHDA and CDR2 as SQIVND (reference sequence). This clone ranks as medium-sized. Its antigen is as yet unknown. As to treatment: randomized to nivolumab then ipilimumab (arm A) or the reverse (arm B). The receptor comes from a human donor with melanoma. The chain recombines TRBV19 with TRBJ1-2; possible D gene TRBD1, 5 bases. The source was tumor tissue (inferred from file names), collected from a patient given nivolumab and ipilimumab in sequence. CDR3 amino acids: CASSMAGLRSYTF. CDR3 bases: TGTGCCAGTAGTATGGCAGGGCTAAGGAGCTACACCTTC. Looking up the rest from reference TRBV19 and TRBJ1-2 gives the full variable domain: DGGITQSPKYLFRKEGQNVTLSCEQNLNHDAMYWYRQDPGQGLRLIYYSQIVNDFQKGDIAEGYSVSREKKESFPLTVTSAQKNPTAFYLCASSMAGLRSYTFGSGTRLTVV.